Listed here are 23 T cell receptor beta chains from one sample, sequenced in a study of cytomegalovirus exposure and HLA in healthy donors. Sequencing used immunoSEQ multiplex PCR; TCRdb keeps in-frame clones, though not all of them. The data contain fewer than 100,000 clones, around 94% of them singletons. The sample consisted of PBMCs. These receptors originate from a woman in her late teens or twenties in good health and CMV-seropositive.

This chain joins TRBV28 and TRBJ1-4; TRBD1 agrees at 7 bases. The CDR3 extends over 15 amino acids. J lost 3 bases, V lost 3 bases, and 4 bases had no gene match. Germline CDR1 reads MDHEN; CDR2 reads SYDVKM. The CDR3 bases are TGTGCCAGCAGTTTCCGACAGGGACCTAATGAAAAACTGTTTTTT. It codes for CASSFRQGPNEKLFF.

This chain links TRBV4-1 with TRBJ1-1; 7 bases line up with TRBD1. The ends lost 0 bases at V and 1 base at J; junction bases unmatched: 5. The CDR3 has 16 amino acids. Germline CDR1 MGHRA, CDR2 YSYEKL. CDR3 region: CASSQDGRQGNTEAFF. CDR3 DNA sequence: TGCGCCAGCAGCCAAGATGGGCGACAGGGGAACACTGAAGCTTTCTTT.

This rearrangement joins TRBV7-2 to TRBJ2-7, with a possible D match to TRBD1 (7 bases). The V end lost 0 bases, the J end lost 3 bases, and 9 bases lay between the germline ends. CDR1 SGHTA and CDR2 FQGNSA come from the germline V gene. This CDR3 is 14 amino acids long. The CDR3 nucleotides are TGTGCCAGCAGCTTAGCGCGGGACAGCTACGAGCAGTACTTC. Amino acid sequence: CASSLARDSYEQYF. The entire variable domain, with the rest obtained from reference TRBV7-2 and TRBJ2-7, is as follows: GAGVSQSPSNKVTEKGKDVELRCDPISGHTALYWYRQSLGQGLEFLIYFQGNSAPDKSGLPSDRFSAERTGGSVSTLTIQRTQQEDSAVYLCASSLARDSYEQYFGPGTRLTVT.

The chain uses TRBV27 and TRBJ2-2; possible D gene TRBD2, 5 bases. The CDR3 contains 13 residues. Germline loops: CDR1 MNHEY, CDR2 SMNVEV (reference sequence). V was clipped by 5 bases and J by 1 base, with 5 bases between them. The CDR3, as DNA: TGTGCCAGCAGTAGCGGGAACACCGGGGAGCTGTTTTTT. Amino acid sequence: CASSSGNTGELFF.

The chain combines TRBV19 with TRBJ1-2; unclear D gene. V was clipped by 3 bases and J by 8 bases, with 22 bases between them. CDR1 and CDR2 from the germline V gene are LNHDA and SQIVND (reference sequence). This CDR3 has 16 amino acids. CDR3 protein: CASSIERVTPRGGYTF. In nucleotides, the CDR3 is TGTGCCAGTAGTATCGAGAGGGTAACGCCCCGAGGGGGCTACACCTTC. The full variable domain, in which reference TRBV19 and TRBJ1-2 provide the parts outside the CDR3, is DGGITQSPKYLFRKEGQNVTLSCEQNLNHDAMYWYRQDPGQGLRLIYYSQIVNDFQKGDIAEGYSVSREKKESFPLTVTSAQKNPTAFYLCASSIERVTPRGGYTFGSGTRLTVV.

This clone was detected once. The chain couples TRBV30 to TRBJ2-3, with D possibly matching TRBD1 (6 bases). From germline, CDR1 is GTSNPN and CDR2 SVGIG (reference sequence). The CDR3 covers 13 residues. With 3 bases removed from V and 2 bases from J, the gap between germline ends came to 9 bases. The chain's CDR3 is CAWRTGFTDTQYF. The CDR3 DNA follows: TGTGCCTGGAGAACAGGGTTCACAGATACGCAGTATTTT.

The count of this clone is one. This rearrangement joins TRBV9 to TRBJ2-2; 8 bases fit TRBD2. With 4 bases clipped from V and 5 bases from J, the junction kept 10 bases outside the gene matches. The CDR3 runs to 16 residues. Germline V lookup: CDR1 SGDLS, CDR2 YYNGEE. The CDR3 DNA sequence: TGTGCCAGCAGCCCAACCGGGACTAGGGGGACCGGGGAGCTGTTTTTT. This encodes CASSPTGTRGTGELFF.

The chain employs TRBV19 and TRBJ1-1, with D possibly matching TRBD1 (5 bases). The CDR3 runs to 16 residues. From germline, CDR1 is LNHDA and CDR2 SQIVND (reference sequence). The ends were cut back, 1 base at V and 0 bases at J, with 12 bases in the middle. CDR3 nucleotide sequence: TGTGCCAGTAGTATAGGGGGGGGACTCTTGAACACTGAAGCTTTCTTT. Residues: CASSIGGGLLNTEAFF.

The rearrangement links TRBV6-9 to TRBJ2-5; perhaps TRBD1 as D (5 bases). The CDR3 has 18 amino acids. The V gene's germline CDR1 is MNHGY and CDR2 SVAAGI. Trimming took 2 bases from V and 5 from J, leaving 24 bases between them. The CDR3 DNA reads as TGTGCCAGCAGTTATAGGCCCCGGACACCGATTCGGCAGGAGACCCAGTACTTC. It translates to CASSYRPRTPIRQETQYF.

The chain employs TRBV4-1 and TRBJ1-4, with 9 bases identical to TRBD1. With 6 bases clipped from V and 3 bases from J, the junction kept 11 bases outside the gene matches. In germline, CDR1 is MGHRA, CDR2 YSYEKL. This CDR3 has 17 amino acids. CDR3 nucleotides: TGCGCCAGCAGACACGGGACAGGGAGGTTCCCTAATGAAAAACTGTTTTTT. Translated: CASRHGTGRFPNEKLFF.

The rearrangement joins TRBV29-1 to TRBJ1-3, with 10 bases that match TRBD1. The germline V gene encodes CDR1 SQVTM and CDR2 ANQGSEA. The V segment lost 7 bases and the J segment 7 bases; nucleotides outside the gene matches: 13. The CDR3 is 15 residues long. CDR3 loop: CSALGGTGDDNTIYF. The CDR3 DNA reads as TGCAGCGCCCTGGGGGGGACAGGGGATGATAACACCATATATTTT. Full variable domain (outside the CDR3, taken from reference TRBV29-1 and TRBJ1-3): SAVISQKPSRDICQRGTSLTIQCQVDSQVTMMFWYRQQPGQSLTLIATANQGSEATYESGFVIDKFPISRPNLTFSTLTVSNMSPEDSSIYLCSALGGTGDDNTIYFGEGSWLTVV.

The genes are TRBV2 and TRBJ2-7; perhaps TRBD1 as D (6 bases). The germline gives CDR1 SNHLY, CDR2 FYNNEI. V dropped 6 bases and J dropped 8 bases, with 17 bases sitting between them. This CDR3 comprises 13 residues. CDR3 nucleotide sequence: TGTGCCAGCAGATCCTTGGGACGGGACAAGCAGTACTTC. Its translation is CASRSLGRDKQYF.

The gene calls are TRBV6-1 and TRBJ2-5; 9 nucleotides match TRBD1. Germline values: CDR1 MNHNS, CDR2 SASEGT. The CDR3 consists of 14 residues. The junction had 7 bases not matched to a gene; V was cut back by 7 bases and J by 4 bases. The CDR3 sequence is CASTRTGGSETQYF. CDR3 nucleotide sequence: TGTGCCAGCACCCGAACAGGGGGCTCAGAGACCCAGTACTTC.

The J gene is TRBJ2-2, the V gene TRBV7-3; 8 positions agree with TRBD2. The junction had 3 bases not matched to a gene; V was cut back by 1 base and J by 5 bases. In germline, CDR1 is SGHTA, CDR2 FQGTGA. The CDR3 runs to 15 residues. The CDR3 DNA follows: TGTGCCAGCAGCTTAATAGCTAGCGGGACCGGGGAGCTGTTTTTT. Translated, it gives CASSLIASGTGELFF.

The CDR3 bases are TGCGCCAGCAGCTTGGATCGGACTAGCGGGAGGGCCAAAAACATTCAGTACTTC. Translating gives CASSLDRTSGRAKNIQYF. The chain combines TRBV5-1 with TRBJ2-4; TRBD2 aligns across 14 bases. Germline trimming cut 0 bases from V and 1 base from J; bases unmatched to any gene: 3. This CDR3 has 18 amino acids. Germline CDR1 reads SGHRS; CDR2 reads YFSETQ. The full variable domain, its missing parts supplied by reference TRBV5-1 and TRBJ2-4, is KAGVTQTPRYLIKTRGQQVTLSCSPISGHRSVSWYQQTPGQGLQFLFEYFSETQRNKGNFPGRFSGRQFSNSRSEMNVSTLELGDSALYLCASSLDRTSGRAKNIQYFGAGTRLSVL.

In its sample, this clone was seen a few times. This chain links TRBV6-1 with TRBJ1-2; D not resolved. The CDR3 sequence is 13 residues long. Trimming removed 2 bases at V and 3 bases at J, with 7 bases between. CDR1 MNHNS and CDR2 SASEGT come from the germline V gene. The CDR3 coding sequence is TGTGCCAGCAGTGAACAGGATTACTATGGCTACACCTTC. This encodes CASSEQDYYGYTF.

The chain has TRBV7-2 and TRBJ2-1, with a tentative D call TRBD1 (6 bases). Per the germline V gene, CDR1 is SGHTA and CDR2 is FQGNSA. This CDR3 spans 13 amino acids. V gave up 1 base and J gave up 9 bases, with 10 bases separating them. The CDR3 nucleotides read TGTGCCAGCAGCTTAGTCGTCAGGGGTGAGCAGTTCTTC. Protein sequence: CASSLVVRGEQFF. The full variable domain, its missing parts supplied by reference TRBV7-2 and TRBJ2-1, is GAGVSQSPSNKVTEKGKDVELRCDPISGHTALYWYRQSLGQGLEFLIYFQGNSAPDKSGLPSDRFSAERTGGSVSTLTIQRTQQEDSAVYLCASSLVVRGEQFFGPGTRLTVL.

The V gene is TRBV5-6, the J gene TRBJ2-2, with D possibly TRBD2 on 5 matching bases. CDR3 length equals 15 residues. From germline, CDR1 is SGHDT and CDR2 YYEEEE. Trimming stripped 2 bases from V and 3 bases from J, with 11 bases between. The CDR3 sequence: CASSFEGLDTGELFF. CDR3 nucleotide sequence: TGTGCCAGCAGCTTCGAGGGCTTGGACACCGGGGAGCTGTTTTTT. The entire variable domain, with the rest obtained from reference TRBV5-6 and TRBJ2-2, is as follows: DAGVTQSPTHLIKTRGQQVTLRCSPKSGHDTVSWYQQALGQGPQFIFQYYEEEERQRGNFPDRFSGHQFPNYSSELNVNALLLGDSALYLCASSFEGLDTGELFFGEGSRLTVL.

The J gene is TRBJ2-3, the V gene TRBV9; weak D call: TRBD2 (6 bases). Germline CDR1 reads SGDLS; CDR2 reads YYNGEE. The germline V and J ends were trimmed by 0 bases and 3 bases, with 17 bases remaining between them. The CDR3 runs 17 residues. CDR3 amino acids: CASSVGIGLSQTDTQYF. CDR3 bases: TGTGCCAGCAGCGTAGGGATTGGACTATCACAAACAGATACGCAGTATTTT.

The chain couples TRBV11-3 to TRBJ2-1, with TRBD2 identical over 7 bases. The CDR3 has 14 amino acids. Germline assignment: CDR1 SGHNT and CDR2 YENEEA. V lost 0 bases and J lost 9; bases outside the gene matches: 5. The DNA for the CDR3 is TGTGCCAGCAGCTTAGATCGGGACTATGGTGAGCAGTTCTTC. This translates into CASSLDRDYGEQFF.

The chain employs TRBV27 and TRBJ2-7; 10 nucleotides line up with TRBD2. From germline, CDR1 is MNHEY and CDR2 SMNVEV (reference sequence). This CDR3 region has 15 residues. V trimming: 5 bases; J trimming: 5 bases; junction bases outside the gene matches: 9. CDR3 sequence reads: CASSVEGLAGDEQYF. CDR3 sequence (DNA): TGTGCCAGCAGTGTAGAGGGGCTAGCGGGAGACGAGCAGTACTTC.

The chain is built from TRBV4-2 and TRBJ2-3; 10 nucleotides line up with TRBD2. Germline V gene sequence: CDR1 LGHNA, CDR2 YNFKEQ. The CDR3 covers 17 residues. J lost 10 bases, V lost 5 bases, and 18 bases had no gene match. CDR3 bases: TGTGCCAGCAGCGCCCTCAAAGCGGGGGGGCCCGGGGTGGCGCAGTATTTT. Its protein is CASSALKAGGPGVAQYF.

The chain links TRBV28 to TRBJ2-3; tentatively, D is TRBD2 (6 bases). The CDR3 has 14 residues. Between the trimmed V and J ends, which lost 5 bases and 3 bases, there was a span of 12 bases. CDR1 is MDHEN and CDR2 is SYDVKM in the germline V gene. The CDR3 bases are TGTGCCAGCAGTCCACGGGGGTGGACAGATACGCAGTATTTT. Protein: CASSPRGWTDTQYF.